The T cell receptor beta chain under discussion was sequenced for a study of cytomegalovirus exposure and HLA in healthy donors. Study results and limitations: Most likely, a cluster of highly shared sequence variants arose as a sequencing artifact. The only immune exposure information that was available was CMV serostatus.

Primers included in the PCR were 60 Vbeta and 13 Jbeta primers. Authors' processing steps: Unique TCR beta chains numbered around 80 million in a later analysis, with roughly 10 million shared. Assay used: immunoSEQ multiplex PCR; TCRdb lists only in-frame clones, some missing. The V and J calls and the clone size are those of that table, but D and trimming were determined from the DNA. Of approximately 150,000 clones listed, over 60% are singletons. CDR1 SGHDN and CDR2 FVKESK come from the germline V gene. V lost 2 bases, J lost 5 bases, and 7 bases stayed unmatched. The CDR3 is made up of 16 amino acids. Comment on this clone: The antigen remains undetermined.

The clonotype originates from a man aged 35-49 years in good health and CMV-seronegative. What was sequenced was PBMCs. This chain connects TRBV14 to TRBJ2-5; 11 positions match TRBD1. DNA for the CDR3: TGTGCCAGCAGCCAACTCGGACAGGGGGCGTGGGAGACCCAGTACTTC. Translation gives CASSQLGQGAWETQYF.